This is a list of T cell receptor beta chains from one sample in a study of blood T cell dynamics during melanoma immunotherapy. Clones were read by immunoSEQ multiplex PCR, and TCRdb kept only the in-frame ones, dropping some. The sample records over 10,000 clones, approximately 90% being singletons. Sequencing used effector memory CD8+ T cells from blood, obtained from a patient treated with checkpoint blockade. Every receptor here comes from a human donor with melanoma. The CDR3 runs from the conserved cysteine through the conserved F or W. A D gene is named only where the DNA matches it firmly. For some rows the clone size is stated as once, few or many, or as a class when expanded; others skip it.

d_gene | abundance | j_gene | v_gene | CDR3aa | CDR3nt
TRBD2 | NA | TRBJ2-1 | TRBV5-5 | CASSLSSGTNEQFF | TGTGCCAGCAGCTTGTCTAGCGGGACCAATGAGCAGTTCTTC
TRBD1 | NA | TRBJ2-5 | TRBV7-9 | CASTMTGRRNLRETQYF | TGTGCCAGCACCATGACAGGGCGGCGCAACCTACGGGAGACCCAGTACTTC
TRBD2 | NA | TRBJ2-2 | TRBV7-8 | CASILGGIGELFF | TGTGCCAGCATCCTGGGAGGGATCGGGGAGCTGTTTTTT
TRBD1 | NA | TRBJ2-7 | TRBV2 | CASRDRASYEQYF | TGTGCCAGCAGGGACAGGGCCTCCTACGAGCAGTACTTC
NA | NA | TRBJ2-7 | TRBV28 | CASSGEDGTYEQYF | TGTGCCAGCAGTGGGGAGGACGGTACCTACGAGCAGTACTTC
TRBD1 | NA | TRBJ2-7 | TRBV5-1 | CASSQSRTGYTYEQYF | TGCGCCAGCAGCCAATCGCGGACAGGATATACCTACGAGCAGTACTTC
NA | NA | TRBJ1-1 | TRBV29-1 | CSVEGVGADEAFF | TGCAGCGTTGAAGGGGTGGGGGCGGATGAAGCTTTCTTT
TRBD2 | NA | TRBJ2-5 | TRBV25-1 | CASSEKGRGLAATQYF | TGTGCCAGCAGTGAAAAAGGAAGAGGACTAGCGGCGACCCAGTACTTC
TRBD2 | few | TRBJ2-7 | TRBV5-1 | CASSLQLLAGSLMYEQYF | TGCGCCAGCAGCTTACAACTGTTAGCGGGGAGTCTCATGTACGAGCAGTACTTC
TRBD1 | NA | TRBJ2-1 | TRBV10-1 | CASSESFQGAKEQFF | TGCGCCAGCAGTGAGTCGTTCCAGGGGGCCAAGGAGCAGTTCTTC
TRBD1 | NA | TRBJ1-1 | TRBV11-2 | CASSTHRGITEAFF | TGTGCCAGCAGCACGCACAGGGGGATAACTGAAGCTTTCTTT
NA | few | TRBJ2-4 | TRBV19 | CASSMGRGNIQYF | TGTGCCAGTAGTATGGGGAGAGGTAACATTCAGTACTTC
TRBD2 | NA | TRBJ2-5 | TRBV7-9 | CASSLTGLASETQYF | TGTGCCAGCAGCTTAACCGGACTAGCGTCAGAGACCCAGTACTTC
NA | NA | TRBJ2-2 | TRBV19 | CASSTATNTGELFF | TGTGCCAGTTCGACAGCTACGAACACCGGGGAGCTGTTTTTT
TRBD2 | NA | TRBJ2-3 | TRBV7-9 | CASSPRTSGRDTDTQYF | TGTGCCAGCAGCCCTAGGACTAGCGGGAGAGACACAGATACGCAGTATTTT
NA | NA | TRBJ2-5 | TRBV7-8 | CASSLDNQETQYF | TGTGCCAGCAGCCTGGACAACCAAGAGACCCAGTACTTC
NA | NA | TRBJ2-7 | TRBV11-2 | CATTGRAAYEQYF | TGTGCCACGACCGGACGCGCCGCCTACGAGCAGTACTTC
TRBD2 | NA | TRBJ2-7 | TRBV6-5 | CASSLGEGNYEQYF | TGTGCCAGCAGCCTGGGGGAGGGGAACTACGAGCAGTACTTC